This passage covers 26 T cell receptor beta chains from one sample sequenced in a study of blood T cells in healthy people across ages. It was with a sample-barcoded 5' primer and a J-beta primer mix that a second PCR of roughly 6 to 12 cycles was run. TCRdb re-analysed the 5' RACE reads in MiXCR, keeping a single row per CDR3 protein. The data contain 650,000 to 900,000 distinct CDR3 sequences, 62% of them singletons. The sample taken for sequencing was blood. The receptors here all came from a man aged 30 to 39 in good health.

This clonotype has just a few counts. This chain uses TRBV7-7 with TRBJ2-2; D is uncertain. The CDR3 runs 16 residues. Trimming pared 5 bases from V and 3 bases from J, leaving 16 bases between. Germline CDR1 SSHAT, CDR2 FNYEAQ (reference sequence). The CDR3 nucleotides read TGTGCCAGCAGCCTGACCGGGTCCCCATACACCGGGGAGCTGTTTTTT. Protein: CASSLTGSPYTGELFF.

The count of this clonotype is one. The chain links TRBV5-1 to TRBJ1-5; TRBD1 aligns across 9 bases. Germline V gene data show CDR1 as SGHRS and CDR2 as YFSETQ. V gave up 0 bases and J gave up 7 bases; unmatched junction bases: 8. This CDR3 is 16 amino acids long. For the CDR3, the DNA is TGCGCCAGCAGCTTGGAGGGACAGGGTACCGGCCAGCCCCAGCATTTT. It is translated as CASSLEGQGTGQPQHF.

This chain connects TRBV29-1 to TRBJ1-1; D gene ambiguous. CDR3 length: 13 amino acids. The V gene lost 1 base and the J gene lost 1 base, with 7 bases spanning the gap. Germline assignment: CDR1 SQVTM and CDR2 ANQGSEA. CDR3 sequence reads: CSVEGAPNTEAFF. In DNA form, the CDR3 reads TGCAGCGTTGAAGGGGCGCCGAACACTGAAGCTTTCTTT. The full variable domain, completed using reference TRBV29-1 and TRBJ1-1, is SAVISQKPSRDICQRGTSLTIQCQVDSQVTMMFWYRQQPGQSLTLIATANQGSEATYESGFVIDKFPISRPNLTFSTLTVSNMSPEDSSIYLCSVEGAPNTEAFFGQGTRLTVV.

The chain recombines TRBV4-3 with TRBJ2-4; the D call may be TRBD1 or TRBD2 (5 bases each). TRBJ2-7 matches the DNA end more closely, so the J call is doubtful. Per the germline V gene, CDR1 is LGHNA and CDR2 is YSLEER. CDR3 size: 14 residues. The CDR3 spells CASSQPGRYYEQYF. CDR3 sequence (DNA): TGCGCCAGCAGCCAACCGGGACGGTACTACGAGCAGTACTTC.

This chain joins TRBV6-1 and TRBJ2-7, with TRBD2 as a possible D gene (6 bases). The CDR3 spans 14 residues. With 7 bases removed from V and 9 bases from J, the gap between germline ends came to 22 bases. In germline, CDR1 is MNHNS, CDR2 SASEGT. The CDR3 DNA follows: TGTGCCAGCAAGGAGGGAACCCAATCGGTTGGGCAGTACTTC. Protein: CASKEGTQSVGQYF.

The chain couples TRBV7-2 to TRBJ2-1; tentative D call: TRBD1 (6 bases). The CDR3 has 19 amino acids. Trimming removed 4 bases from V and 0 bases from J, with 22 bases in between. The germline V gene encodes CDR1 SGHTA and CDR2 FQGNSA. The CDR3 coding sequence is TGTGCCAGCAGCTCCAAGGCTATGGAGAGGGGGAGCTCCTACAATGAGCAGTTCTTC. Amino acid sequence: CASSSKAMERGSSYNEQFF.

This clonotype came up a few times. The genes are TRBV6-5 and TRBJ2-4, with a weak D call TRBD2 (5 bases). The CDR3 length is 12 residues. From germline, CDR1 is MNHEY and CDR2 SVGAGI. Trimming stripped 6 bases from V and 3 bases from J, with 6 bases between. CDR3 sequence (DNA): TGTGCCAGCAGCCGGGACAAAAACATTCAGTACTTC. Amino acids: CASSRDKNIQYF.

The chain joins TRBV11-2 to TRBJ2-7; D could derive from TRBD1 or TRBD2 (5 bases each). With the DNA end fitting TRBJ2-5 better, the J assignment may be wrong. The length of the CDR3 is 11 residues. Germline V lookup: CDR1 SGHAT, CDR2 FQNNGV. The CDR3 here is CAIRDEETQYF. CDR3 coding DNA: TGTGCCATCCGGGACGAAGAGACCCAGTACTTC.

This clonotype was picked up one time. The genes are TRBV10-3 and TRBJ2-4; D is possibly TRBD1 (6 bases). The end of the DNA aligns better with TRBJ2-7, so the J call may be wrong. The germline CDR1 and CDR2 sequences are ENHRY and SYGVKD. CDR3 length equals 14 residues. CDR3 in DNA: TGTGCCATCAGTGCATGGGGGCAGAAGGACGAGCAGTACTTC. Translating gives CAISAWGQKDEQYF.

The CDR3 region is CASSKGGTIRSYNSPLHF. CDR3 nucleotides: TGTGCCAGCAGCAAAGGGGGGACAATTAGGTCCTATAATTCACCCCTCCACTTT. This chain joins TRBV21-1 and TRBJ1-6; the table's D call TRBD1 went unverified against the DNA. TRBV21-1 is marked as a pseudogene. This CDR3 has 18 amino acids.

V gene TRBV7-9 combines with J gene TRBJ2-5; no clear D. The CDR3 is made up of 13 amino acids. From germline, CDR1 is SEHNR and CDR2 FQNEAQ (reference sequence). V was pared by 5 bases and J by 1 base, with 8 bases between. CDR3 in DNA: TGTGCCAGCAGCGTTGCGCGCCAAGAGACCCAGTACTTC. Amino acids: CASSVARQETQYF.

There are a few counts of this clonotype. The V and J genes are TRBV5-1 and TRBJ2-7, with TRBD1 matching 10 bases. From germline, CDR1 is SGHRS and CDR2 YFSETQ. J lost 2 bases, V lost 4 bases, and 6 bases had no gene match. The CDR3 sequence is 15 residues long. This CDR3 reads CASSVVGQGAYEQYF. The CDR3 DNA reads TGCGCCAGCAGCGTAGTAGGACAGGGGGCCTACGAGCAGTACTTC.

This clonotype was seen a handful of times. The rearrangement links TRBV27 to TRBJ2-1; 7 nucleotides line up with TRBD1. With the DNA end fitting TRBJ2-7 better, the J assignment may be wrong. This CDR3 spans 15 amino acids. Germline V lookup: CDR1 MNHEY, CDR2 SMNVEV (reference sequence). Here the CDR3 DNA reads TGTGCCAGCAGTTTATATGACAGGGACCCATACGAGCAGTACTTC. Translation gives CASSLYDRDPYEQYF.

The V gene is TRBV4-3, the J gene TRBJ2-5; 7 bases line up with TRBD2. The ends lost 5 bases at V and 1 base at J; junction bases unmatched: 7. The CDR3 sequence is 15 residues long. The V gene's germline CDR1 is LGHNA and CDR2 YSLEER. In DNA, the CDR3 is TGCGCCAGCAGCTTCGGACGCGGGGGCCAAGAGACCCAGTACTTC. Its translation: CASSFGRGGQETQYF.

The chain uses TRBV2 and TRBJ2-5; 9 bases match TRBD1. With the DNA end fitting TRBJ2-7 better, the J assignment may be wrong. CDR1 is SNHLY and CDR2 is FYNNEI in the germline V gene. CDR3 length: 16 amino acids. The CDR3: CASSERLQGATDEQYF. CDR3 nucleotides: TGTGCCAGCAGCGAAAGACTACAGGGGGCCACGGACGAGCAGTACTTC.

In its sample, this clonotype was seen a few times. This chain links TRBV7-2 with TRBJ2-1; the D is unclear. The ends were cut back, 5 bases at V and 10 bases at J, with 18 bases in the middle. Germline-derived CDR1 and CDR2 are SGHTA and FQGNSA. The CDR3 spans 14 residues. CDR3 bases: TGTGCCAGCAGCCCCGCGACCGTCGGCGGCGAGCAGTTCTTC. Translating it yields CASSPATVGGEQFF.

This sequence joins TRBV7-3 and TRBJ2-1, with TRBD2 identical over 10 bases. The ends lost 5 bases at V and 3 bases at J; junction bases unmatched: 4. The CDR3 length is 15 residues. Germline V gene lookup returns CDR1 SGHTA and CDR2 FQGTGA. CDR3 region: CASSTAGGDYNEQFF. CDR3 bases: TGTGCCAGCAGCACAGCGGGGGGGGACTACAATGAGCAGTTCTTC.

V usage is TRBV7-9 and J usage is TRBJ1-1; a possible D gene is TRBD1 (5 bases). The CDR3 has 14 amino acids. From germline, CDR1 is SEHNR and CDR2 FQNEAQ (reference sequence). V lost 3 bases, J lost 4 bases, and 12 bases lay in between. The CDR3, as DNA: TGTGCCAGCAGCTTCGGCAGGGCGGGCACTGAAGCTTTCTTT. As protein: CASSFGRAGTEAFF.

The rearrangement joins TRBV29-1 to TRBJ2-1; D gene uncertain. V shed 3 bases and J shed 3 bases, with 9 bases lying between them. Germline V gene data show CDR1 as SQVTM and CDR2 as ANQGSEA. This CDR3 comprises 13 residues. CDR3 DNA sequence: TGCAGCGTTGATGGGGTTGGCTACAATGAGCAGTTCTTC. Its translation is CSVDGVGYNEQFF.

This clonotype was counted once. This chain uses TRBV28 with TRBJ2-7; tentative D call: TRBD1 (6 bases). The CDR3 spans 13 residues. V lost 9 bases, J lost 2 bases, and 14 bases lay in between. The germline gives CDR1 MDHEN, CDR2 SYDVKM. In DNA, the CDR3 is TGTGCCAGTGGGACACCTTCTACCTACGAGCAGTACTTC. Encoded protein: CASGTPSTYEQYF.

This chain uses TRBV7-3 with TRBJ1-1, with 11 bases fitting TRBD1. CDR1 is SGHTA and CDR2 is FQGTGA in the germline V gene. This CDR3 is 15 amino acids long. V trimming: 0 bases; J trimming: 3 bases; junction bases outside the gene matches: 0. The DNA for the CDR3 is TGTGCCAGCAGCTTAACGGGACAGGGGGACACTGAAGCTTTCTTT. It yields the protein CASSLTGQGDTEAFF.

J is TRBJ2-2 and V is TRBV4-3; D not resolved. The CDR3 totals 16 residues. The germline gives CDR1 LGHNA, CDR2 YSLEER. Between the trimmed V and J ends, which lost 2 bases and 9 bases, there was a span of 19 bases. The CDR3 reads CASSQQWGMGARELFF. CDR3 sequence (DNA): TGCGCCAGCAGCCAACAATGGGGTATGGGCGCCCGGGAGCTGTTTTTT.

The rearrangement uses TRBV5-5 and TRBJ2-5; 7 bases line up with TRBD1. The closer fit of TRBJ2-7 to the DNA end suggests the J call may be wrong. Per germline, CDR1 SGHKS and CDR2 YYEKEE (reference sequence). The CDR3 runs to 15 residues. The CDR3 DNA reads TGTGCCAGCAGCTTCCAGGGGGTGCGGTCCTACGAGCAGTACTTC. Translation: CASSFQGVRSYEQYF.

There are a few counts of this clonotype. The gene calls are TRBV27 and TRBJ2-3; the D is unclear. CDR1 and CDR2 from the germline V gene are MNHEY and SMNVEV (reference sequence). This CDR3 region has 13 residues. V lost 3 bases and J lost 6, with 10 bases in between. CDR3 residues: CASSLGRSDTQYF. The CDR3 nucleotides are TGTGCCAGCAGTTTGGGTCGATCGGATACGCAGTATTTT.

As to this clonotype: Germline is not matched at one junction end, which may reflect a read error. In DNA form, the CDR3 reads TGTGCCTGCAGTTCCCTGGGCAGGGACTATAGCAATCAGCCCCAGCATTTT. Residues: CACSSLGRDYSNQPQHF. V is TRBV28 and J is TRBJ1-5; D might be TRBD1 (5 bases). Germline assignment: CDR1 MDHEN and CDR2 SYDVKM. The CDR3 is 17 residues long. The full variable domain, completed using reference TRBV28 and TRBJ1-5, is DVKVTQSSRYLVKRTGEKVFLECVQDMDHENMFWYRQDPGLGLRLIYFSYDVKMKEKGDIPEGYSVSREKKERFSLILESASTNQTSMYLCACSSLGRDYSNQPQHFGDGTRLSIL.

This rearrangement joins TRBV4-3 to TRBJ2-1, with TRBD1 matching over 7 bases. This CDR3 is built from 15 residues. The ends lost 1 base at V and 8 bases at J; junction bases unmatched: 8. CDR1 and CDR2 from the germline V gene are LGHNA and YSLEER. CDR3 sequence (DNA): TGCGCCAGCAGCCAAGCCAGGGGGACGATCCATGAGCAGTTCTTC. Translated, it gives CASSQARGTIHEQFF.